The 10 T cell receptor beta chains reported below all come from one sample, sequenced in a study of blood T cells in healthy people across ages. A second PCR, run for 7 to 11 cycles, used a sample-barcoded 5' primer plus a J-beta primer mix. MiXCR, applied by TCRdb to the 5' RACE reads, yields one record per CDR3 protein. The table shows 600,000 or so distinct CDR3 sequences, with roughly 31% occurring only once. The sample was blood. These receptors were taken from a woman older than 75 in good health.

This clonotype was seen at least ten times. This chain joins TRBV29-1 and TRBJ1-2; TRBD1 agrees at 10 bases. The CDR3 extends over 13 amino acids. V lost 8 bases and J lost 4; bases outside the gene matches: 7. Germline V lookup: CDR1 SQVTM, CDR2 ANQGSEA. CDR3: CSSMTGGSYGYTF. Here the CDR3 DNA reads TGCAGCTCAATGACAGGGGGCAGCTATGGCTACACCTTC. Based on the CDR3 plus reference TRBV29-1 and TRBJ1-2, the full variable domain is SAVISQKPSRDICQRGTSLTIQCQVDSQVTMMFWYRQQPGQSLTLIATANQGSEATYESGFVIDKFPISRPNLTFSTLTVSNMSPEDSSIYLCSSMTGGSYGYTFGSGTRLTVV.

To note about this clonotype: The missing conserved phenylalanine or tryptophan at the end of this CDR3 makes a read error likely. The rearrangement uses TRBV7-2 and TRBJ1-3; D is uncertain. The CDR3 loop spans 13 amino acids. Trimming took off 4 bases at V and 0 bases at J, with 4 bases between the two ends. From germline, CDR1 is SGHTA and CDR2 FQGNSA. This CDR3 is CASSYISGNTIYC. The CDR3, as DNA: TGTGCCAGCAGCTACATCTCTGGAAACACCATATATTGT.

The J gene is TRBJ2-5, the V gene TRBV9; 8 nucleotides line up with TRBD1. CDR1 and CDR2 from the germline V gene are SGDLS and YYNGEE. The length of the CDR3 is 15 residues. V was clipped by 4 bases and J by 4 bases; unmatched bases: 9. As DNA, the CDR3 is TGTGCCAGCAGCAGGCGGACAGGGAATGGAGAGACCCAGTACTTC. It codes for CASSRRTGNGETQYF. Complete variable domain (other parts from reference TRBV9 and TRBJ2-5): DSGVTQTPKHLITATGQRVTLRCSPRSGDLSVYWYQQSLDQGLQFLIQYYNGEERAKGNILERFSAQQFPDLHSELNLSSLELGDSALYFCASSRRTGNGETQYFGPGTRLLVL.

As to this clonotype: A much larger clonotype is one base distant, so this may be a read error. The chain links TRBV5-1 to TRBJ2-7; 7 bases line up with TRBD1. Germline V gives CDR1 SGHRS, CDR2 YFSETQ. J gave up 3 bases and V 1 base, and 7 bases lay outside the gene matches. The CDR3 has 15 residues. Here the CDR3 DNA reads TGCGCCAGCAGCTTGCCAGGGGGTACCCTCTACGAGCAGTACTTC. Amino acid sequence: CASSLPGGTLYEQYF. Full variable domain (rest looked up from reference TRBV5-1 and TRBJ2-7): KAGVTQTPRYLIKTRGQQVTLSCSPISGHRSVSWYQQTPGQGLQFLFEYFSETQRNKGNFPGRFSGRQFSNSRSEMNVSTLELGDSALYLCASSLPGGTLYEQYFGPGTRLTVT.

At least ten counts were recorded for this clonotype. The CDR3: CASSLRNVLDTEAFF. The CDR3 DNA sequence: TGTGCCAGCAGCCTCAGGAACGTCCTAGACACTGAAGCTTTCTTT. This chain joins TRBV9 and TRBJ1-1, with D hard to call. CDR1 and CDR2 from the germline V gene are SGDLS and YYNGEE. V lost 4 bases, J lost 3 bases, and 16 bases lay in between. The CDR3 is made up of 15 amino acids. Based on the CDR3 plus reference TRBV9 and TRBJ1-1, the full variable domain is DSGVTQTPKHLITATGQRVTLRCSPRSGDLSVYWYQQSLDQGLQFLIQYYNGEERAKGNILERFSAQQFPDLHSELNLSSLELGDSALYFCASSLRNVLDTEAFFGQGTRLTVV.

The chain joins TRBV5-1 to TRBJ2-5, with a tentative D call TRBD1 (5 bases). There are 13 residues in the CDR3. Trimming stripped 0 bases from V and 11 bases from J, with 14 bases between. Germline V gene sequence: CDR1 SGHRS, CDR2 YFSETQ. CDR3 sequence: CASSLGRANEQYF. In DNA form, the CDR3 reads TGCGCCAGCAGCTTGGGCAGGGCGAATGAGCAGTACTTC.

This clonotype was recorded a few times. The V and J genes are TRBV20-1 and TRBJ1-1; 8 bases are shared with TRBD1. Germline values: CDR1 DFQATT, CDR2 SNEGSKA (reference sequence). This CDR3 is 13 amino acids long. Unmatched junction bases numbered 10, after V lost 6 bases and J lost 7 bases. CDR3 nucleotides: TGCAGTGCAACGACAGGGGTTGGTAGTGAAGCTTTCTTT. Its protein is CSATTGVGSEAFF.

There are many counts of this clonotype. The J gene is TRBJ2-1, the V gene TRBV7-3; D possibly corresponds to TRBD2 (6 bases). The J call may be mistaken, given a closer DNA end match to TRBJ2-7. From germline, CDR1 is SGHTA and CDR2 FQGTGA. This CDR3 spans 16 amino acids. The CDR3: CASSLGAGTSYNEQYF. The CDR3 DNA sequence: TGTGCCAGCAGCTTAGGGGCGGGGACCTCCTACAATGAGCAGTACTTC.

This clonotype was seen many times. The chain uses TRBV5-1 and TRBJ2-1; 11 bases agree with TRBD2. The V gene end was trimmed by 0 bases and the J gene end by 4 bases; junction bases not matched to a gene: 3. This CDR3 has 16 amino acids. From germline, CDR1 is SGHRS and CDR2 YFSETQ. In nucleotides, the CDR3 is TGCGCCAGCAGCTTGGGTAGCGGGGGGGTTTACAATGAGCAGTTCTTC. Translated, it gives CASSLGSGGVYNEQFF.

V gene TRBV5-8 combines with J gene TRBJ2-1; possibly TRBD1 for D (6 bases). The DNA end is a closer match to TRBJ2-7, so the J assignment may be wrong. The length of the CDR3 is 15 residues. Germline CDR1 SGHTS, CDR2 YDEGEE. CDR3 amino acids: CASSRLQGSYNEQYV. For the CDR3, the DNA is TGTGCCAGCAGCAGACTACAGGGCTCCTACAATGAGCAGTACGTC.